These 19 T cell receptor beta chains were all obtained from the same sample, sequenced in a study of T cell repertoires in ileal Crohn's disease. Using immunoSEQ multiplex PCR, the repertoire was profiled, and TCRdb retains in-frame clones only, with some absent. This repertoire shows 15,000 to 20,000 clones, roughly 70% found once; its top ten account for roughly 5%. Material for sequencing was ileal tissue. Receptors originate from an adult with Crohn's disease.

Judged by abundance, this clone is large (0.1 to 1%). The CDR3 nucleotides read TGTGCCATCAGCCCTGGGACAGGGAATGGCTACACCTTC. This gives the protein CAISPGTGNGYTF. The chain employs TRBV10-3 and TRBJ1-2, with 9 bases that match TRBD1. This CDR3 has 13 amino acids. Per the germline V gene, CDR1 is ENHRY and CDR2 is SYGVKD. Trimming took 6 bases from V and 6 from J; bases not matched to a gene: 5.

This clone was observed once. This chain uses TRBV9 with TRBJ2-2, with 10 bases aligning to TRBD2. Unmatched junction bases numbered 4, after V lost 1 base and J lost 7 bases. In germline, CDR1 is SGDLS, CDR2 YYNGEE. This CDR3 contains 15 residues. For the CDR3, the DNA is TGTGCCAGCAGCGTACGAGCGGGAGGGGGCGGGGAGCTGTTTTTT. Protein product: CASSVRAGGGGELFF.

J is TRBJ1-1 and V is TRBV4-1, with D possibly being TRBD1 (5 bases). CDR1 MGHRA and CDR2 YSYEKL come from the germline V gene. Trimming removed 3 bases from V and 1 base from J, with 15 bases in between. This CDR3 region has 16 residues. CDR3 amino acids: CASSQYSGIQNTEAFF. DNA of the CDR3: TGCGCCAGCAGCCAGTATTCAGGGATTCAGAACACTGAAGCTTTCTTT.

This clone showed up just a few times. The chain uses TRBV7-2 and TRBJ2-7; D remains ambiguous. Trimming shortened V by 2 bases and J by 0 bases, and 5 bases separated the two germline ends. CDR3 size: 13 residues. Germline V gene data show CDR1 as SGHTA and CDR2 as FQGNSA. The CDR3 spells CASSLIHSYEQYF. CDR3 bases: TGTGCCAGCAGCTTAATTCACTCCTACGAGCAGTACTTC. The entire variable domain, with the rest obtained from reference TRBV7-2 and TRBJ2-7, is as follows: GAGVSQSPSNKVTEKGKDVELRCDPISGHTALYWYRQSLGQGLEFLIYFQGNSAPDKSGLPSDRFSAERTGGSVSTLTIQRTQQEDSAVYLCASSLIHSYEQYFGPGTRLTVT.

V and J are TRBV19 and TRBJ1-2; TRBD1 matches at 7 bases. J was trimmed by 7 bases and V by 5 bases; bases with no gene match: 13. CDR1 is LNHDA and CDR2 is SQIVND in the germline V gene (reference sequence). This CDR3 is 15 amino acids long. The CDR3 DNA reads TGTGCCAGTAGTCGAAGAAACAGGGGAATGGTTGGCTACACCTTC. It codes for CASSRRNRGMVGYTF.

The V gene is TRBV28, the J gene TRBJ2-7, with a weak D call TRBD2 (6 bases). Germline V gene lookup returns CDR1 MDHEN and CDR2 SYDVKM. The V end was cut by 6 bases, the J end by 0 bases, with 12 bases between. This CDR3 contains 14 residues. CDR3 sequence: CASRATGSSYEQYF. The DNA of the CDR3 is TGTGCCAGCAGGGCTACCGGGAGCTCCTACGAGCAGTACTTC. Based on the CDR3 plus reference TRBV28 and TRBJ2-7, the full variable domain is DVKVTQSSRYLVKRTGEKVFLECVQDMDHENMFWYRQDPGLGLRLIYFSYDVKMKEKGDIPEGYSVSREKKERFSLILESASTNQTSMYLCASRATGSSYEQYFGPGTRLTVT.

The rearrangement uses TRBV5-1 and TRBJ2-2, with 7 bases matching TRBD2. The CDR3 extends over 15 amino acids. Looked up from germline, CDR1 is SGHRS and CDR2 is YFSETQ. J was trimmed by 5 bases and V by 6 bases; bases with no gene match: 10. This chain's CDR3 is CASTLGDYRTGELFF. The CDR3, as DNA: TGCGCCAGCACCCTAGGGGACTATAGGACCGGGGAGCTGTTTTTT.

The rearrangement joins TRBV2 to TRBJ2-5; D is uncertain. Trimming took 11 bases from V and 5 from J, leaving 9 bases between them. The CDR3 sequence is 10 residues long. CDR1 is SNHLY and CDR2 is FYNNEI in the germline V gene. The DNA of the CDR3 is TGTGCCTGCAACCGGGAGACCCAGTACTTC. Translation: CACNRETQYF.

The chain joins TRBV30 to TRBJ1-1; the D gene is possibly TRBD1 (5 bases). The germline V gene has CDR1 GTSNPN and CDR2 SVGIG (reference sequence). CDR3 length: 12 amino acids. With 2 bases removed from V and 4 bases from J, the gap between germline ends came to 8 bases. The CDR3 coding sequence is TGTGCCTGGAGTCAGGGCCCCACTGAAGCTTTCTTT. Translation gives CAWSQGPTEAFF.

The rearrangement uses TRBV7-8 and TRBJ1-4; D may be TRBD1 (6 bases). Germline assignment: CDR1 SGHVS and CDR2 FQNEAQ. The CDR3 loop spans 16 amino acids. Trimming cost V 5 bases and J 0 bases, with 13 bases left between them. This CDR3 reads CASSTWTVATNEKLFF. The CDR3 coding sequence is TGTGCCAGCAGCACCTGGACAGTTGCAACTAATGAAAAACTGTTTTTT.

This clone was detected only once. V is TRBV5-4 and J is TRBJ2-7, with 11 bases identical to TRBD2. Germline V gives CDR1 SGHNT, CDR2 YYREEE (reference sequence). V was pared by 4 bases and J by 2 bases, with 2 bases of the junction left unmatched. This CDR3 region has 14 residues. The CDR3 spells CASSPTSGAYEQYF. For the CDR3, the DNA is TGTGCCAGCAGCCCGACTAGCGGGGCCTACGAGCAGTACTTC.

The rearrangement uses TRBV20-1 and TRBJ2-1; D is ambiguous. CDR1 DFQATT and CDR2 SNEGSKA come from the germline V gene (reference sequence). V shed 7 bases and J shed 7 bases, with 8 bases lying between them. There are 10 residues in the CDR3. CDR3 loop: CSGAINEQFF. The CDR3 coding sequence is TGCAGTGGGGCTATAAATGAGCAGTTCTTC.

V is TRBV16 and J is TRBJ1-1; D gene unclear. The V gene's germline CDR1 is KGHSY and CDR2 FQNENV. Trimming shortened V by 8 bases and J by 5 bases, and 9 bases separated the two germline ends. This CDR3 has 11 amino acids. The CDR3 nucleotides read TGTGCCAGCCGGGTTAGGACTGAAGCTTTCTTT. This codes for CASRVRTEAFF. The entire variable domain, with the rest obtained from reference TRBV16 and TRBJ1-1, is as follows: GEEVAQTPKHLVRGEGQKAKLYCAPIKGHSYVFWYQQVLKNEFKFLISFQNENVFDETGMPKERFSAKCLPNSPCSLEIQATKLEDSAVYFCASRVRTEAFFGQGTRLTVV.

This clone was counted between two and nine times. The J gene is TRBJ2-3, the V gene TRBV6-1; weak D call: TRBD2 (5 bases). Trimming took off 5 bases at V and 1 base at J, with 10 bases between the two ends. The germline CDR1 and CDR2 sequences are MNHNS and SASEGT. This CDR3 region has 14 residues. CDR3 DNA: TGTGCCAGCAGTCGGGGAGCACGCACAGATACGCAGTATTTT. Its protein is CASSRGARTDTQYF.

The chain is built from TRBV27 and TRBJ2-3; 8 bases are shared with TRBD2. V was clipped by 3 bases and J by 9 bases; unmatched bases: 8. CDR1 is MNHEY and CDR2 is SMNVEV in the germline V gene (reference sequence). The CDR3 contains 14 residues. The CDR3 DNA reads as TGTGCCAGCAGTTTGTTAGCGGGGCTGGGCACGCAGTATTTT. It specifies CASSLLAGLGTQYF.

This clone was seen only once. The chain joins TRBV2 to TRBJ2-7, with 11 nucleotides matching TRBD2. Germline V gene data show CDR1 as SNHLY and CDR2 as FYNNEI. The CDR3 has 18 residues. With 6 bases clipped from V and 2 bases from J, the junction kept 15 bases outside the gene matches. The CDR3 DNA reads as TGTGCCAGCAGCTACTTCCGACCTAGCGGGAGGTTAACCTACGAGCAGTACTTC. It yields the protein CASSYFRPSGRLTYEQYF.

CDR3 in DNA: TGTGCCAGCTCACCAGGACAGGTCTCTGGAAACACCATATATTTT. Protein product: CASSPGQVSGNTIYF. The rearrangement uses TRBV18 and TRBJ1-3; 7 nucleotides agree with TRBD1. Per germline, CDR1 KGHSH and CDR2 LQKENI. Germline trimming cut 2 bases from V and 0 bases from J; bases unmatched to any gene: 1. The CDR3 spans 15 residues.

This clone is a singleton in its sample. This sequence joins TRBV5-4 and TRBJ1-2; 7 positions match TRBD1. Germline V lookup: CDR1 SGHNT, CDR2 YYREEE (reference sequence). After removal of 4 bases from V and 7 bases from J, the junction contained 13 bases not matched to a gene. CDR3 length: 15 residues. This chain's CDR3 is CASSPTGGGKGGYTF. The CDR3 DNA reads as TGTGCCAGCAGCCCGACCGGAGGGGGCAAGGGTGGCTACACCTTC.

The rearrangement links TRBV10-1 to TRBJ1-6, with a possible D match to TRBD1 (6 bases). The CDR3 contains 14 residues. V shed 8 bases and J shed 7 bases, with 15 bases lying between them. CDR1 and CDR2 from the germline V gene are WNHNN and SYGVQD (reference sequence). The CDR3: CASPKDRPNSPLHF. The CDR3 DNA sequence: TGCGCCAGCCCGAAAGACAGGCCCAATTCACCCCTCCACTTT.